This TCR beta chain derives from a study of cytomegalovirus exposure and HLA in healthy donors. Background on the study: Among approximately 390 genotyped donors, around 80% fell in the Caucasian-associated ancestry cluster.

Points on this clone: Its specificity is not known.

General study results and limits: Follow-up analysis later connected one missense variant in DCLRE1C with trimming of TCR beta V- and J-genes.

Primers included in the PCR were 60 Vbeta and 13 Jbeta primers. This table comes from immunoSEQ multiplex PCR, and its TCRdb copy is limited to in-frame clones, with some not included. The sample features approximately 79,000 clones, with under 6.5% in its top ten. The receptor's source is a man aged 35 to 55 in good health and CMV-seronegative. The source material was PBMCs.

CDR3 sequence: CASSSRTGGVYEQYF. For the CDR3, the DNA is TGTGCCAGCAGTTCGAGGACAGGGGGCGTATACGAGCAGTACTTC. The rearrangement uses TRBV27 and TRBJ2-7; 11 bases match TRBD1. CDR1 and CDR2 from the germline V gene are MNHEY and SMNVEV (reference sequence). V dropped 4 bases and J dropped 4; count of bases not matched to a gene: 6. The CDR3 spans 15 residues.